The 17 T cell receptor beta chains below come from one sample, sequenced in a study of cytomegalovirus exposure and HLA in healthy donors. Vbeta (60) and Jbeta (13) primers were used in the PCR. Clones were read by immunoSEQ multiplex PCR, and TCRdb kept only the in-frame ones, dropping some. The table has around 55,000 clones, about three quarters seen once. The material sequenced was PBMCs. These receptors were taken from a female donor in good health and CMV-seronegative.

The chain has TRBV5-1 and TRBJ1-3; D is uncertain. V gave up 3 bases and J gave up 1 base, with 11 bases separating them. The CDR3 loop spans 15 amino acids. From germline, CDR1 is SGHRS and CDR2 YFSETQ. The CDR3, as DNA: TGCGCCAGCAGCTCGGTTCCGGGTTCTGGAAACACCATATATTTT. It yields the protein CASSSVPGSGNTIYF.

V gene TRBV12-5 combines with J gene TRBJ1-2, with D tentatively TRBD1 (5 bases). CDR1 and CDR2 (germline): LGHNT, FRNRAP. Trimming removed 1 base from V and 7 bases from J, with 16 bases in between. The CDR3 runs to 15 residues. As DNA, the CDR3 is TGTGCTAGTGGTTTGGGGCAGACAGTTCAGGGTGGCTACACCTTC. Protein sequence: CASGLGQTVQGGYTF.

This clone was counted once. J is TRBJ1-4 and V is TRBV6-1; the D is unclear. Germline V CDR1 and CDR2: MNHNS, SASEGT. The CDR3 is 14 residues long. Trimming took off 6 bases at V and 5 bases at J, with 13 bases between the two ends. The chain's CDR3 is CASSLYNQNEKLFF. The CDR3 DNA reads as TGTGCCAGCAGCTTATACAATCAAAATGAAAAACTGTTTTTT.

The chain uses TRBV4-1 and TRBJ2-5, with 10 bases fitting TRBD2. The length of the CDR3 is 15 residues. The germline V gene has CDR1 MGHRA and CDR2 YSYEKL. J was trimmed by 3 bases and V by 7 bases; bases with no gene match: 8. CDR3 residues: CASTSLAGAEETQYF. The CDR3 coding sequence is TGCGCCAGCACAAGCCTAGCGGGGGCCGAAGAGACCCAGTACTTC.

This rearrangement joins TRBV6-5 to TRBJ1-1, with 9 bases identical to TRBD1. After removal of 6 bases from V and 11 bases from J, the junction contained 10 bases not matched to a gene. The length of the CDR3 is 13 residues. Germline CDR1 and CDR2: MNHEY and SVGAGI. This chain's CDR3 is CASRDPGQGNAFF. The CDR3, as DNA: TGTGCCAGCAGGGACCCGGGACAGGGTAATGCTTTCTTT.

V is TRBV5-1 and J is TRBJ1-3; D not resolved. CDR1 and CDR2 (germline): SGHRS, YFSETQ. The CDR3 is 16 residues long. The V end lost 0 bases, the J end lost 0 bases, and 10 bases lay between the germline ends. CDR3 amino acids: CASSLGGALSGNTIYF. CDR3 coding DNA: TGCGCCAGCAGCTTGGGAGGAGCCCTCTCTGGAAACACCATATATTTT.

This chain links TRBV15 with TRBJ2-3, with D unresolved. Germline lookup yields CDR1 LNHNV and CDR2 YYDKDF (reference sequence). Trimming left V 0 bases short and J 5 bases short, with 6 bases between. The CDR3 has 13 amino acids. Written as DNA, the CDR3 is TGTGCCACCAGCAGAGATCCGGGAGATACGCAGTATTTT. Its protein product is CATSRDPGDTQYF.

Regarding this clone: Other DNA sequences in this sample translate to the same CDR3. This chain uses TRBV7-2 with TRBJ1-6, with a weak D call TRBD1 (6 bases). This CDR3 comprises 18 residues. The V gene lost 1 base and the J gene lost 0 bases, with 13 bases spanning the gap. Germline loops: CDR1 SGHTA, CDR2 FQGNSA. CDR3 sequence: CASSLVVDRSSYNSPLHF. CDR3 DNA sequence: TGTGCCAGCAGCTTAGTTGTGGACAGAAGCTCCTATAATTCACCCCTCCACTTT.

This chain connects TRBV19 to TRBJ1-5; 8 bases agree with TRBD1. J gave up 2 bases and V 6 bases, and 6 bases lay outside the gene matches. The CDR3 is made up of 15 amino acids. CDR1 and CDR2 (germline): LNHDA, SQIVND (reference sequence). The DNA of the CDR3 is TGTGCCAGTAGAACCACAGGGGGTGGCAATCAGCCCCAGCATTTT. Its protein is CASRTTGGGNQPQHF.

This chain uses TRBV7-3 with TRBJ2-2; 8 bases fit TRBD2. Germline V gene lookup returns CDR1 SGHTA and CDR2 FQGTGA. The CDR3 consists of 15 residues. V dropped 6 bases and J dropped 6; count of bases not matched to a gene: 9. CDR3 loop: CASRSDGGDPGELFF. CDR3 coding DNA: TGTGCCAGCAGGTCCGACGGGGGGGATCCCGGGGAGCTGTTTTTT.

The V and J genes are TRBV29-1 and TRBJ2-5; D perhaps matches TRBD1 (5 bases). The CDR3 length is 13 residues. In germline, CDR1 is SQVTM, CDR2 ANQGSEA. V dropped 4 bases and J dropped 2 bases, with 11 bases sitting between them. CDR3 sequence (DNA): TGCAGCGTTGCCATAGGGGTTCAAGAGACCCAGTACTTC. Translation: CSVAIGVQETQYF.

This rearrangement joins TRBV7-9 to TRBJ1-3, with D possibly matching TRBD1 (6 bases). Trimming removed 5 bases from V and 4 bases from J, with 12 bases in between. The CDR3 has 14 residues. CDR1 and CDR2 from the germline V gene are SEHNR and FQNEAQ (reference sequence). CDR3 loop: CASSPTGGGNTIYF. CDR3 coding DNA: TGTGCCAGCAGCCCGACAGGAGGCGGAAACACCATATATTTT.

The chain is built from TRBV29-1 and TRBJ1-2; D gene unclear. With 3 bases removed from V and 8 bases from J, the gap between germline ends came to 10 bases. The CDR3 length is 11 residues. Germline CDR1 SQVTM, CDR2 ANQGSEA. The CDR3 spells CSVELNAGYTF. The CDR3 nucleotides read TGCAGCGTTGAGCTAAATGCCGGCTACACCTTC.

The table lists this clone with a few counts. The CDR3 sequence: CASSERRVEQYF. CDR3 coding DNA: TGTGCCAGCAGTGAAAGGAGGGTCGAGCAGTACTTC. V gene TRBV6-1 combines with J gene TRBJ2-7; possibly TRBD2 for D (6 bases). Germline V gives CDR1 MNHNS, CDR2 SASEGT. The CDR3 is 12 residues long. Trimming took 2 bases from V and 6 from J, leaving 8 bases between them.

The chain employs TRBV5-6 and TRBJ1-5, with TRBD1 matching over 7 bases. J was trimmed by 1 base and V by 3 bases; bases with no gene match: 4. This CDR3 has 15 residues. Germline V gene lookup returns CDR1 SGHDT and CDR2 YYEEEE. CDR3 protein: CASSSGTVSNQPQHF. CDR3 nucleotide sequence: TGTGCCAGCAGCTCCGGGACAGTCAGCAATCAGCCCCAGCATTTT.

The chain employs TRBV5-4 and TRBJ1-1; unclear D gene. V was clipped by 3 bases and J by 4 bases, with 19 bases between them. This CDR3 comprises 16 residues. In germline, CDR1 is SGHNT, CDR2 YYREEE (reference sequence). The CDR3 nucleotides are TGTGCCAGCAGCTCCCCAACGGTGGGCGCGGGCACTGAAGCTTTCTTT. It specifies CASSSPTVGAGTEAFF.

V gene TRBV4-1 combines with J gene TRBJ2-2; tentatively, D is TRBD2 (7 bases). Germline values: CDR1 MGHRA, CDR2 YSYEKL. The germline V and J ends were trimmed by 6 bases and 5 bases, with 16 bases remaining between them. CDR3 size: 15 residues. The CDR3: CASRLGGPETGELFF. For the CDR3, the DNA is TGCGCCAGCAGGCTGGGGGGGCCGGAGACCGGGGAGCTGTTTTTT.